In this sample, the clone carrying this T cell receptor beta chain turned up once. No antigen is known for it. The V and J ends lost 1 base and 5 bases, in that order; junction bases with no gene match: 5. CDR1 is KGHSH and CDR2 is LQKENI in the germline V gene. This CDR3 has 16 residues. Profiled with immunoSEQ multiplex PCR; TCRdb holds only in-frame clones, not every one. Here the sample spans tens of thousands of clones, approximately 80% being singletons. This entry comes from a study of OX40 agonist ivuxolimab in advanced cancers. General observations from the study: Circulating CD4+ and CD8+ T cells showed clonal expansion by week 6 at 0.1 to 3.0 mg/kg. Normalized expansion of T-cell clones was also low for some nonresponders.

This TCR was recovered from an adult with an advanced solid tumor such as melanoma, head and neck, liver or kidney cancer. This rearrangement joins TRBV18 to TRBJ2-3; 11 bases map to TRBD2. Sequencing was performed on CD4+ or CD8+ T cells sorted from blood, taken in a trial of the OX40 agonist ivuxolimab. DNA for the CDR3: TGTGCCAGCTCACCACTAGCGGGAGGGCCTGGAGATACGCAGTATTTT. Encoded protein: CASSPLAGGPGDTQYF.